The present entry profiles one TCR beta chain with its context. What it binds is not known. This record comes from a study of T-cell memory formation after mild COVID-19. Study as a whole: For the most part, TCR clusters were specific to one donor. The study's findings and limits: Memory from before infection featured some responding clones, which suggests cross-reactive memory joined. CD4+ contracting clones were mainly CM and EM; CD8+ ones, EMRA.

Via MiXCR, TCRdb re-called the 5' RACE reads, giving one row per CDR3 protein. Seen here are approximately 250,000 distinct CDR3 sequences, 15% to 20% observed once, and the top ten hold more than 20%. Input material: PBMCs or a T cell subset sorted from them (not recorded which). The TCR was taken from a man younger than 35 who had mild COVID-19 (a few samples of this study predate the infection). Cell type and time point are not known.

The CDR3 here is CSARAPTVNEKLFF. The CDR3 DNA follows: TGCAGTGCTAGAGCGCCCACAGTTAATGAAAAACTGTTTTTT. The rearrangement uses TRBV20-1 and TRBJ1-4; D is unresolved. V lost 1 base to trimming and J lost 4 bases, with 10 bases between them. The CDR3 is 14 residues long. The germline gives CDR1 DFQATT, CDR2 SNEGSKA (reference sequence).